This T cell receptor (beta chain) was sequenced for a study of blood T cell repertoires in COVID-19. In the study overall: Sites in the United States, Italy and Spain provided acute and convalescent COVID-19 samples. The cDNA or gDNA used as material had been derived from T cells, B-cell-depleted T cells, or PBMCs.

Per the authors' pipeline: Estimated nucleated cell counts came from reference gene primer amplification. Assay used: immunoSEQ multiplex PCR; TCRdb lists only in-frame clones, some missing. Clone size and V and J calls were adopted from that table, with D and trimming inferred from the DNA. Among 150,000 to 200,000 clones listed, 85% to 90% were seen once. Looked up from germline, CDR1 is SNHLY and CDR2 is FYNNEI. The CDR3 extends over 15 amino acids. With V trimmed by 6 bases and J by 7 bases, 11 bases remained unmatched. This chain connects TRBV2 to TRBJ1-5, with 8 positions matching TRBD1. Sequencing was performed on peripheral blood. The receptor's source is a woman aged 80 or over in a cohort sampled during active or convalescent COVID-19. The CDR3 DNA follows: TGTGCCAGCAGCGACTCAGGGGGCGCCGAACAGCCCCAGCATTTT. Amino acid sequence: CASSDSGGAEQPQHF.